The present T cell receptor beta chain was sequenced within a study of identical twins listed by TCRdb under 2016. For the study in its entirety: TCR alpha and beta repertoires from monozygotic twins, unrelated adults of various ages and cord blood were deep-sequenced to test whether fetal clonotypes persist. Replicate twin experiments were performed at different times using different library preparation protocols to rule out contamination. Broader findings and caveats from the paper: The excess sharing between twins in beta out-of-frame sequences was weaker because fewer shared sequences reduced the signal-to-noise ratio. Compared with coincidental sharing between unrelated individuals, out-of-frame TCR alpha sequences shared between twins showed an excess of sequences with low generation probability. Invariant T cells such as MAIT and iNKT could partly confound zero-insertion analyses, although diverse VJ usage argued against such confounding for most clonotypes. Because the same donors could not be followed over many years, conclusions were based on cross-sectional statistical analysis. Abundant cord blood beta clonotypes carried fewer insertions; young adult naive repertoires showed a weaker similar trend, while memory repertoires showed none. In monozygotic twins, recombination models systematically underestimated out-of-frame TCR alpha sharing, but the models matched the sharing seen between unrelated individuals.

Library generation was performed with 5' RACE. Data came from an Illumina HiSeq 2000. A universal primer binding site was added through template switching, and the final cDNA carried a unique molecular identifier so that TCR cDNA molecules could be counted accurately. Specific primers in the conserved constant-segment region were used to synthesize first-strand cDNA for TCR alpha and beta chains. To control for contamination, every cDNA library was double barcoded, receiving both a SMART-Mk sample barcode and Illumina barcodes. TruSeq adapter sequences along with Illumina sample barcodes were introduced in two successive PCR steps. The TCR alpha and beta cDNA libraries were sequenced on the Illumina HiSeq platform using custom primers. The published analysis was carried out like this. MiGEC processed the raw reads to extract unique molecular identifiers, while MiXCR was used to determine the CDR3 positions. For each individual, recombination models were inferred using an EM algorithm with the repgenHMM and IGoR tools. The analysis of shared clonotypes was done with the tcR package in R, with sharing normalized by the product of cloneset sizes. Out-of-frame nonproductive sequences were analyzed to study raw recombination free of thymic and clonal selection effects. TCRdb's own reprocessing of the public reads used fastp at Q25 and MiXCR and kept productive beta chains. Each entry merges the rows of one CDR3 protein and shows their most common DNA and genes. The V and J calls and clone size come from TCRdb's table, not from the authors' own analysis. The sample data list a few hundred thousand distinct CDR3 sequences, and approximately 17% of these were observed just once. The ten largest account for roughly 12% of the sample.

The junction shows trimming of 5 bases on V and 2 bases on J, plus 13 bases between the germline ends. The germline V gene (reference sequence) provides CDR1 LNHDA and CDR2 SQIVND. The CDR3 covers 14 residues, taking in both the cysteine and the phenylalanine. CDR3 DNA is the only sequence kept; it has 42 bases, read in frame from the first base. This clonotype was counted many times. It lacks a known antigen. Within one base of it there is no much larger clone, and no base qualities were kept. Every donor in the study was a healthy Caucasian. The researchers also sequenced three unrelated adults who were not twins: a male aged 18 to 30, a male aged 50 to 59, and a female aged 50 to 59. Miltenyi CD45RO+ enrichment and human naive T-cell isolation kits were used to isolate memory (CD45RO+) and naive T cells from PBMC.

The chain links TRBV19 with TRBJ2-7; tentative D gene TRBD1, with 5 bases matching. The specimen sequenced was naive T cells sorted from blood. Taken with the paper, the label for cell subset or site translates to: cells isolated with a human naive T-cell isolation kit. This receptor was obtained from a man in his forties or fifties in good health. The encoded CDR3 is CASSSTALTYEQYF. The DNA sequence is given as TGTGCCAGTAGTTCGACAGCCTTGACCTACGAGCAGTACTTC.